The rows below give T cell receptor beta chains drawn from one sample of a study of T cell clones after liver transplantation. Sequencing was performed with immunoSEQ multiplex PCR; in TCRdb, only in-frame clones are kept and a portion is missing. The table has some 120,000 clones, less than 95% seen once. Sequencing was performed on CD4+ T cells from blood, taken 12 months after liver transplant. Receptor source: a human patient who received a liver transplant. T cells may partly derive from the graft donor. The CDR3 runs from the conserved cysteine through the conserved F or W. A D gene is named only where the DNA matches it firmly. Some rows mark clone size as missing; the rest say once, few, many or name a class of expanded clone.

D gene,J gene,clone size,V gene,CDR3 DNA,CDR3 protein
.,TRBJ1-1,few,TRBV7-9,TGTGCCAGCAGCATCCACCGGCCGTCGGACACTGAAGCTTTCTTT,CASSIHRPSDTEAFF
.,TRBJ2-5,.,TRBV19,TGTGCCAGTAGTATCGGGGGTGGCAGCCAAGAGACCCAGTACTTC,CASSIGGGSQETQYF
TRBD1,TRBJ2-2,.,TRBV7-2,TGTGCCAGCAGAAGGGACAGGGGGCAGGGCGGGGAGCTGTTTTTT,CASRRDRGQGGELFF
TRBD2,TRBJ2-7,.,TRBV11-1,TGTGCCAGCAGCTCGTACGGGACTAGCGGCGAGCAGTACTTC,CASSSYGTSGEQYF
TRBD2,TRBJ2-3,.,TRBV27,TGTGCCAGCGCAACTAGCGGGAGCACAGATACGCAGTATTTT,CASATSGSTDTQYF
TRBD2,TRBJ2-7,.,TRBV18,TGTGCCAGCTCACCAAAGGGACTAGCGGGAGTCCACGAGCAGTACTTC,CASSPKGLAGVHEQYF
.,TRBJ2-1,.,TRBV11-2,TGTGCCAGCAGCTTTGCCAGGTTCAATGAGCAGTTCTTC,CASSFARFNEQFF
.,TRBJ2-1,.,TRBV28,TGTGCCAGCAGTTTGCGGGACAACAATGAGCAGTTCTTC,CASSLRDNNEQFF
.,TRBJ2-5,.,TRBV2,TGTGCCAGCAGTGAAATGGGCGAGACCCAGTACTTC,CASSEMGETQYF
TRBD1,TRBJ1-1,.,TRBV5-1,TGCGCCAGCAGCGCCGTGACAGGGTCGGGCACTGAAGCTTTCTTT,CASSAVTGSGTEAFF
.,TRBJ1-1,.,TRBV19,TGTGCCAGTAGTAAGTCCACCGGGCGGGCTGAAGCTTTCTTT,CASSKSTGRAEAFF
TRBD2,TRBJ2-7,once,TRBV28,TGTGCCAGCAGTTTACTAGCGGCGATCTACGAGCAGTACTTC,CASSLLAAIYEQYF
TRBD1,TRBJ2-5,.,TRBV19,TGTGCCAGTAGTATCCACTCGACAGGGGCGCAGACCCAGTACTTC,CASSIHSTGAQTQYF
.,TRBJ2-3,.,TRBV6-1,TGTGCCAGCCGCTCGGGCGGGAGCACAGATACGCAGTATTTT,CASRSGGSTDTQYF
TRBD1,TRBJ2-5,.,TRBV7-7,TGTGCTAGCAGCAGAGCTCCGGGACAGCAAGAGACCCAGTACTTC,CASSRAPGQQETQYF
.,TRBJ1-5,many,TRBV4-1,TGCGCCAGCAGCCAATACGAGGGGACAACTGGCAATCAGCCCCAGCATTTT,CASSQYEGTTGNQPQHF
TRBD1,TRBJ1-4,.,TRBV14,TGTGCCAGCAGCCCGACAGGGCTTTACGAAAAACTGTTTTTT,CASSPTGLYEKLFF
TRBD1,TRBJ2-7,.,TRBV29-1,TGCAGCGTTGATAGGGAAGGGGGCGGCGAGCAGTACTTC,CSVDREGGGEQYF
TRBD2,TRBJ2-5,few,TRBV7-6,TGTGCCAGCAGCTTAGTTACTAGCGGGCAAGAGACCCAGTACTTC,CASSLVTSGQETQYF
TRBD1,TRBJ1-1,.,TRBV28,TGTGCCAGCAGTTCGGGGGACAGGGAGTCTGAAGCTTTCTTT,CASSSGDRESEAFF
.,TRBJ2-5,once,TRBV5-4,TGTGCCAGCAGCCTCGAAAGTCGGGAGACCCAGTACTTC,CASSLESRETQYF
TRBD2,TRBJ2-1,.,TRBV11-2,TGTGCCAGCAGCCGGTGGGGGACTAGCGGCTACAATGAGCAGTTCTTC,CASSRWGTSGYNEQFF
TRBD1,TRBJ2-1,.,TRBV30,TGTGCCTGGAGTGTACGATTAGGACAGGGACGATTCTTC,CAWSVRLGQGRFF
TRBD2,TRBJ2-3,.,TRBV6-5,TGTGCCAGCAGTTACCGGACTAGCCGCACAGATACGCAGTATTTT,CASSYRTSRTDTQYF
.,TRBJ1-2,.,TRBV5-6,TGTGCCAGCAGCACGGCCGGGACGAACGGCTACACCTTC,CASSTAGTNGYTF
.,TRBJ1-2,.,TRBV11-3,TGTGCCAGCAGCGCCCATTCTGCGCAAGTCGGCTACACCTTC,CASSAHSAQVGYTF
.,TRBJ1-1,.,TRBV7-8,TGTGCCAGCAGCCCCCTGGGAGGGATGAACACTGAAGCTTTCTTT,CASSPLGGMNTEAFF
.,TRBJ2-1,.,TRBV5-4,TGTGCCAGCAGCCAAGGAGCGACCAATGAGCAGTTCTTC,CASSQGATNEQFF
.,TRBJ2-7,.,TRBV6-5,TGTGCCAGCAGACACACTCGGGACTCAACCTACGAGCAGTACTTC,CASRHTRDSTYEQYF
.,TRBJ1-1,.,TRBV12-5,TGTGCTAGTGGTTTGGAAGCGAACACTGAAGCTTTCTTT,CASGLEANTEAFF
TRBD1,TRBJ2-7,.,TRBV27,TGTGCCAGCAGACCGACAGGGTATTCCTACGAGCAGTACTTC,CASRPTGYSYEQYF
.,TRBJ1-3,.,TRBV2,TGTGCCAGCAGTGAAGGCGGACGGTACTCTGGAAACACCATATATTTT,CASSEGGRYSGNTIYF
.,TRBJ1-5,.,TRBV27,TGTGCCAGCAGTCCAAAGTTGGGGGACGGGAGCAATCAGCCCCAGCATTTT,CASSPKLGDGSNQPQHF
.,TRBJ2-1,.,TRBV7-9,TGTGCCAGCATGTATCGGGGGACCAACAATGAGCAGTTCTTC,CASMYRGTNNEQFF
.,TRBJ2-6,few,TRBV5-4,TGTGCCAGCAGGAAAACTCTGAACGAACTCTCTGGGGCCAACGTCCTGACTTTC,CASRKTLNELSGANVLTF
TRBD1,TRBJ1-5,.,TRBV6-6,TGTGCCAGCAGTTACCTTCCGGACAGGGAAGCTCAGCCCCAGCATTTT,CASSYLPDREAQPQHF
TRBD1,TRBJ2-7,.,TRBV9,TGTGCCAGCAGCGGTGGACAGGTTTCCTACGAGCAGTACTTC,CASSGGQVSYEQYF
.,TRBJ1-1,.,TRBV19,TGTGCCAGTAGTCTGGGGATCGTTAGTATGAACACTGAAGCTTTCTTT,CASSLGIVSMNTEAFF
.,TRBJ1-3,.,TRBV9,TGTGCCAGCAGCGTAGAAGCCTCTGGAAACACCATATATTTT,CASSVEASGNTIYF
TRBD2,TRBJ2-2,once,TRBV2,TGTGCCAGCAGAACCGATCTAGCGGGATCCCGGGAGCTGTTTTTT,CASRTDLAGSRELFF
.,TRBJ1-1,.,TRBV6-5,TGTGCCAGCATGGTTGGAGGACGGAGGAACACTGAAGCTTTCTTT,CASMVGGRRNTEAFF
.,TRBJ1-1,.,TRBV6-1,TGTGCCAGCAGTGAAGGACAGTTCACTGAAGCTTTCTTT,CASSEGQFTEAFF
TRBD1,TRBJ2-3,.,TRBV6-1,TGTGCCAGCAGTGCACGCGGCGGACAGGGTTATGCAGATACGCAGTATTTT,CASSARGGQGYADTQYF
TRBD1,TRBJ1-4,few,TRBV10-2,TGCGCCAGCGGACAGGACAGGGAGGAAGAAAAACTGTTTTTT,CASGQDREEEKLFF
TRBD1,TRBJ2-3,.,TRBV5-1,TGCGCCAGCAGCGAGACAGGGGCGGATACGCAGTATTTT,CASSETGADTQYF
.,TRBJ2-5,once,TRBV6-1,TGTGCCACCCCCGCCCAGTACTTC,CATPAQYF
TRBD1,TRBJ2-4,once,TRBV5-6,TGTGCCAGCAGCTTAACAGGGGTAAACAAAAACATTCAGTACTTC,CASSLTGVNKNIQYF
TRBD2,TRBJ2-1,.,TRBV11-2,TGTGCCAGCAGCTCATTAGCGGGAGCGAATCTCTACAATGAGCAGTTCTTC,CASSSLAGANLYNEQFF
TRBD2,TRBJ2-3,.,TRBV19,TGTGCCAGTACCCCGGGACTAGCGGGACTAGATACGCAGTATTTT,CASTPGLAGLDTQYF
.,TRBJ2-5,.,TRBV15,TGTGCCACCAGCAGAGAGGAAATAGCCGACGGAGGTGAGACCCAGTACTTC,CATSREEIADGGETQYF
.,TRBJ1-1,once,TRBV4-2,TGTGCCAGCAGCCAAGTTAGCGGCGGCACTGAAGCTTTCTTT,CASSQVSGGTEAFF
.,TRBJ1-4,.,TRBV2,TGTGCCAGCAGCGCTCGACAGACCTATAATGAAAAACTGTTTTTT,CASSARQTYNEKLFF
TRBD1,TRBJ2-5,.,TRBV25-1,TGTGCCAGCAGTGAATACCTCGACAGGGGCGGCCCGGAGACCCAGTACTTC,CASSEYLDRGGPETQYF